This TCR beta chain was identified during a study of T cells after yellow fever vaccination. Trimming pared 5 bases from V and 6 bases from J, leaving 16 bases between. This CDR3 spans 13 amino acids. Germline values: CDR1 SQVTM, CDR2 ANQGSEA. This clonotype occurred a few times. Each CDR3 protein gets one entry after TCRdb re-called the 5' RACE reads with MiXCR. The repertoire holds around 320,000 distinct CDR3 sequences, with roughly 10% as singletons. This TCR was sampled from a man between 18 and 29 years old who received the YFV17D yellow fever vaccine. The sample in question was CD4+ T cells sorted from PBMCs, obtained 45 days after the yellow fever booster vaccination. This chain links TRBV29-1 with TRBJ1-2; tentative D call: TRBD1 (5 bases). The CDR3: CSVQFWGSNGYTF. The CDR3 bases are TGCAGCGTTCAATTTTGGGGGAGTAATGGCTACACCTTC.